This T cell receptor (beta chain) is drawn from a study of blood T cell repertoires in COVID-19. As for the study in general: The samples span acute and convalescent COVID-19 from the United States, Italy and Spain. T cells, B-cell-depleted T cells, or PBMCs provided the cDNA or gDNA that served as material.

The CDR3 consists of 10 residues. The V and J ends lost 5 bases and 4 bases respectively, with 6 bases between them. Germline values: CDR1 DFQATT, CDR2 SNEGSKA (reference sequence). In the source study's methods: From reference gene primer amplification, estimates of nucleated cell counts were derived. Clones were sequenced by immunoSEQ multiplex PCR, and TCRdb holds only the in-frame ones, with some missing. D and trimming come from the DNA, and the V and J calls and clone size come from that table. The profile shows fewer than 20,000 clones, approximately 91% of them singletons. This clonotype originated in a human donor in a cohort sampled during active COVID-19. Sequenced: peripheral blood. This rearrangement joins TRBV20-1 to TRBJ2-7; D unresolved. This CDR3 reads CSAYGYEQYF. The CDR3, as DNA: TGCAGTGCTTACGGGTACGAGCAGTACTTC.